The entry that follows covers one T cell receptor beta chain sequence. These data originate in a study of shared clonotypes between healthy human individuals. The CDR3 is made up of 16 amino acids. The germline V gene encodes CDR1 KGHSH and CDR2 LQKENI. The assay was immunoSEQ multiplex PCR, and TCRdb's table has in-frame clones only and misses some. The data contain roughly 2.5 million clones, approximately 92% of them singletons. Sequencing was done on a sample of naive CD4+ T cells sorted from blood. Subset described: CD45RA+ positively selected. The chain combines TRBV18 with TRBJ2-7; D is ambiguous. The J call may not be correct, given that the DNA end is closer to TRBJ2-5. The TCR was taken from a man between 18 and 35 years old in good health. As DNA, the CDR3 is TGTGCCAGCTCACCACGGGAAGGGCAGGCCGGGGAGACCCAGTACTTC. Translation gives CASSPREGQAGETQYF.